This entry concerns a single T cell receptor (beta chain). This CDR3 comprises 13 residues. Losses at the gene ends were 7 bases for V and 8 bases for J; bases not matched to a gene: 8. Germline assignment: CDR1 MNHEY and CDR2 SMNVEV (reference sequence). Original analysis: Estimated nucleated cell counts came from reference gene primer amplification. Here immunoSEQ multiplex PCR was the method, and the copy in TCRdb shows in-frame clones only, minus some. V, J and clone size reflect that table, while D and trimming were determined from the DNA. The sample records roughly 59,000 clones, approximately 78% being singletons. The data are from a study of blood T cell repertoires in COVID-19. Turning to the study itself: From the United States, Italy and Spain came samples of acute and convalescent COVID-19. PBMCs, B-cell-depleted T cells, or T cells were the source of the cDNA or gDNA that made up the material.

The sample taken for sequencing was peripheral blood. The source is an older man with acute or convalescent COVID-19. The chain carries TRBV27 and TRBJ1-2; 9 bases fit TRBD1. The CDR3 protein is CASIGGTGTGYTF. For the CDR3, the DNA is TGTGCCAGCATAGGCGGGACAGGGACCGGCTACACCTTC.